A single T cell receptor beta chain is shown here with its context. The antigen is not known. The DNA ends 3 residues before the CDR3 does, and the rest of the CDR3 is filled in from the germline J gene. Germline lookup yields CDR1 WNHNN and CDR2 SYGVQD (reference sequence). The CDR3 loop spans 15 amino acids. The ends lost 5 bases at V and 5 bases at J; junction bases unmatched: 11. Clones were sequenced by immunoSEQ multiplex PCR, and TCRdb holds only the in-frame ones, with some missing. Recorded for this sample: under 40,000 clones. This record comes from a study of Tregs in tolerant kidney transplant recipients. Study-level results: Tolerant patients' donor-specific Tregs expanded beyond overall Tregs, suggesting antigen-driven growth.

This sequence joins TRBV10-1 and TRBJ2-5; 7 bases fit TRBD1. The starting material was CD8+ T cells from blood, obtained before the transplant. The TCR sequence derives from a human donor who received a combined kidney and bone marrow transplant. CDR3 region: CASSPQGVVGETQYF. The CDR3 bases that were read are TGCGCCAGCAGTCCTCAGGGGGTCGTGGGGGAGACC.